This TCR beta chain was captured in a study of early T cells in non-severe SARS-CoV-2 infection. Study-level information: Unpaired chains resulted from sequencing bulk RNA of unsorted whole blood. Study results and caveats: The study's VDJdb matching favored anti-spike CD8 responses and missed private and CD4 specificities.

Trimming stripped 4 bases from V and 1 base from J, with 9 bases between. Germline V gives CDR1 SGHKS, CDR2 YYEKEE (reference sequence). The CDR3 has 13 residues. Individual cDNA molecules were tagged with unique molecular identifiers, the study reported. TCRdb reanalysed the 5' RACE reads using MiXCR and keeps one entry per CDR3 protein. Of under 85,000 distinct CDR3 sequences in the sample, 13% to 15% were seen once. This clonotype has ten or more counts. The antigen is unknown. The TCR comes from an adult who was a healthcare worker with PCR-confirmed SARS-CoV-2 infection or an uninfected control (not recorded which). The gene calls are TRBV5-5 and TRBJ2-7, with D unresolved. The sample was whole blood. The CDR3 DNA sequence: TGTGCCAGCAGCCGTGTCTCATCCTACGAGCAGTACTTC. Protein: CASSRVSSYEQYF.